This TCR beta chain was captured by sequencing in a study of shared clonotypes between healthy human individuals. V lost 1 base and J lost 5, with 17 bases in between. The CDR3 is 16 residues long. Germline V CDR1 and CDR2: SGHVS, FQNEAQ. Notes on this clone: As yet, its antigen is unknown.

General study results and limits: Estimated richness values were generally larger in naive subsets than in memory subsets.

Assay used: immunoSEQ multiplex PCR; TCRdb lists only in-frame clones, some missing. Seen here are more than 2 million clones, roughly 96% observed once, and the top ten hold 0.1% to 0.15%. What was sequenced was naive CD4+ T cells sorted from blood. Subset indicated: CD45RA+ positively selected. The rearrangement links TRBV7-8 to TRBJ1-1, with D possibly being TRBD1 (5 bases). This clonotype was sampled from a man younger than 35 in good health. The CDR3 loop is CASSLDRTSIGTEAFF. Written as DNA, the CDR3 is TGTGCCAGCAGCTTAGACAGGACCTCGATCGGGACTGAAGCTTTCTTT.